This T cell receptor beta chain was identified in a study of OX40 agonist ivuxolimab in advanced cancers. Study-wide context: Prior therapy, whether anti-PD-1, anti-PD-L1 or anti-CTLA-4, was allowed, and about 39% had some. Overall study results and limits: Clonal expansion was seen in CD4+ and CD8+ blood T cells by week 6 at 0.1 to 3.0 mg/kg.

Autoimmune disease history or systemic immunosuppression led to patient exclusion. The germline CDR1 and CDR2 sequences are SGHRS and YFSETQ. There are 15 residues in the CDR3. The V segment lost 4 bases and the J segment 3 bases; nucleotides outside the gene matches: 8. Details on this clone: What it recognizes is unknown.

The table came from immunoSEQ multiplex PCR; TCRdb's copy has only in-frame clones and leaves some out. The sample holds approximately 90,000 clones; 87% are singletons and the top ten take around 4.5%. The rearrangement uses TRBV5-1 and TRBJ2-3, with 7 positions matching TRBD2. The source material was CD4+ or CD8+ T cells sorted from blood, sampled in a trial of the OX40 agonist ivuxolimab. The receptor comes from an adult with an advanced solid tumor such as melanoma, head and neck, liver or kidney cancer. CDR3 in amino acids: CASSRWTRRTDTQYF. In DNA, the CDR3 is TGCGCCAGCAGCCGCTGGACTAGGCGGACAGATACGCAGTATTTT.